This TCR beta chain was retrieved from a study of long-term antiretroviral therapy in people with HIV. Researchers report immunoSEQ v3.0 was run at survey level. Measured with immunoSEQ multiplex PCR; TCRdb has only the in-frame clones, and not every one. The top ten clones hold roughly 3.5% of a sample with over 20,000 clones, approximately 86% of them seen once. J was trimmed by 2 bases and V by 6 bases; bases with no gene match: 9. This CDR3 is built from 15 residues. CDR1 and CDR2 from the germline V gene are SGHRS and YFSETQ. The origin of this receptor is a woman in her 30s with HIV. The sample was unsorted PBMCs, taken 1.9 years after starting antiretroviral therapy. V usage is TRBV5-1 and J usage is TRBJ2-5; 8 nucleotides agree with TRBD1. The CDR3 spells CASIGQGSAQETQYF. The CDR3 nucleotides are TGCGCCAGCATTGGACAGGGATCGGCGCAAGAGACCCAGTACTTC.